This TCR beta chain was observed in a study of T cell responses to AZD1222 COVID-19 vaccine. Whole-study findings and limits: Donors were mostly white British, more females; clonal diversity possibly underestimated. There were repertoire samples only from the period after the peak T cell response. A rise in Spike-specific TCR breadth and depth followed two AZD1222 doses.

On this clone itself: The antigen remains unidentified.

The protocol was immunoSEQ multiplex PCR, while the TCRdb copy is restricted to in-frame clones and leaves out a portion. The table lists 90,000 to 150,000 clones, about 86% of them singletons. The CDR3 has 14 amino acids. Trimming left V 3 bases short and J 5 bases short, with 10 bases between. CDR1 LNHDA and CDR2 SQIVND come from the germline V gene (reference sequence). Pooled in the analysis were second doses at about 4 or about 12 weeks. The gene calls are TRBV19 and TRBJ1-4; D is undetermined. The origin of this receptor is an adult who received the AZD1222 COVID-19 vaccine. The starting material was peripheral blood, obtained 28 days after the second AZD1222 dose. The CDR3 spells CASSIEGVNEKLFF. The CDR3 DNA follows: TGTGCCAGTAGTATTGAGGGCGTAAATGAAAAACTGTTTTTT.